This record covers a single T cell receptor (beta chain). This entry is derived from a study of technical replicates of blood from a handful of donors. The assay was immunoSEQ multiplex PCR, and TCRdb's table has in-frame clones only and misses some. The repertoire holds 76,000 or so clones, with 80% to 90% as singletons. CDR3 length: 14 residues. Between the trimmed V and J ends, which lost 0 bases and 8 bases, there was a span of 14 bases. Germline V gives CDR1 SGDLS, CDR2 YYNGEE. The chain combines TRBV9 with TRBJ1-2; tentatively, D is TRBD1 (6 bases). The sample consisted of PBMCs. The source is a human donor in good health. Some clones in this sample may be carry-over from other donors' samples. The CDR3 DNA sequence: TGTGCCAGCAGCGTAGCGAACGGCGGGGGCGGCTACACCTTC. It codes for CASSVANGGGGYTF.